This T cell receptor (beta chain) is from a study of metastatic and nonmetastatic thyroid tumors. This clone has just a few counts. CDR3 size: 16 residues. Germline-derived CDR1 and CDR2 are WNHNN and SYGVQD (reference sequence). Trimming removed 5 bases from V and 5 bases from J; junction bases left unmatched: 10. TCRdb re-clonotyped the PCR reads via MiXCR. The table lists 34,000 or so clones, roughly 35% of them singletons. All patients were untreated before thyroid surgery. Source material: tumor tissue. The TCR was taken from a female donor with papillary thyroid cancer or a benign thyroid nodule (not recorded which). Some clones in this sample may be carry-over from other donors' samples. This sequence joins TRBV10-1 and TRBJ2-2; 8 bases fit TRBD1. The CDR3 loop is CASSHAGQGKTGELFF. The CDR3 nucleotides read TGCGCCAGCAGTCACGCCGGACAGGGAAAAACCGGGGAGCTGTTTTTT.